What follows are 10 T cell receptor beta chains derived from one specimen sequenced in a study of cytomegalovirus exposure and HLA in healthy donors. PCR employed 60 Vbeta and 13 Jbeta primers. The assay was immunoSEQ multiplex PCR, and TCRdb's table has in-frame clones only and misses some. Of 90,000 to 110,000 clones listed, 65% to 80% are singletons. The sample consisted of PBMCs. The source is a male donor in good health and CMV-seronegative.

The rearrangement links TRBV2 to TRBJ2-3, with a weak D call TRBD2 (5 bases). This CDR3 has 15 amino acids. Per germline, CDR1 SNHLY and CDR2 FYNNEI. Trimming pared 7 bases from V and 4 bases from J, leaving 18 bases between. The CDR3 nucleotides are TGTGCCAGCACTGGACTCGATTCCTCCCCAGATACGCAGTATTTT. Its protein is CASTGLDSSPDTQYF.

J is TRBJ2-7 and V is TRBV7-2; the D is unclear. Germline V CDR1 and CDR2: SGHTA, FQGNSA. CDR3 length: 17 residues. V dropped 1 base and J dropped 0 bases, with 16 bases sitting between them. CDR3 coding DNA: TGTGCCAGCAGCTTAGAAGGAGTGGTGAGGAGCTCCTACGAGCAGTACTTC. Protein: CASSLEGVVRSSYEQYF.

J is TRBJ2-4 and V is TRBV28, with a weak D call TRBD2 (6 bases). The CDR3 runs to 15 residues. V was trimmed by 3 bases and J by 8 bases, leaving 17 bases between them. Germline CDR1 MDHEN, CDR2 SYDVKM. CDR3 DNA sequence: TGTGCCAGCAGTTTCGCCGGGACTCGAGGGGACATTCAGTACTTC. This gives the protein CASSFAGTRGDIQYF.

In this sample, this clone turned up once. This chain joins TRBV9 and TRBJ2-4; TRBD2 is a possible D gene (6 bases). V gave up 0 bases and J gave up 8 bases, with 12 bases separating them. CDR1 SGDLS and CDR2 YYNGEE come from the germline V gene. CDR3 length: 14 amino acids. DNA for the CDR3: TGTGCCAGCAGCGTAGATGGCCGGAGGGACATTCAGTACTTC. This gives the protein CASSVDGRRDIQYF.

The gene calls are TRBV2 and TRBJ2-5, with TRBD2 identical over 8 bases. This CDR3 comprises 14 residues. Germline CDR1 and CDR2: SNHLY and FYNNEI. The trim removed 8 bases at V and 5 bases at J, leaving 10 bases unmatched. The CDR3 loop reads CASCLRREAETQYF. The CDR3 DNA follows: TGTGCCAGCTGCCTAAGGCGGGAGGCGGAGACCCAGTACTTC.

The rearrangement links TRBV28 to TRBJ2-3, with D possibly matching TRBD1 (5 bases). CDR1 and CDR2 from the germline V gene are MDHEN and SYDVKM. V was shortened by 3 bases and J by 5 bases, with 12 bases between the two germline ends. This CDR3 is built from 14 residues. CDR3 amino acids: CASSLAGSKDTQYF. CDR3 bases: TGTGCCAGCAGTTTGGCAGGGTCCAAAGATACGCAGTATTTT.

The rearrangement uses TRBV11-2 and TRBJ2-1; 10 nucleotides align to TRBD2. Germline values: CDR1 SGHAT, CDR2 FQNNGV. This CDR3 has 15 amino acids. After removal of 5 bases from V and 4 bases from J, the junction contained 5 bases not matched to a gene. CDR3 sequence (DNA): TGTGCCAGCAGCCAACCGGGACTAGCGTACAATGAGCAGTTCTTC. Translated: CASSQPGLAYNEQFF.

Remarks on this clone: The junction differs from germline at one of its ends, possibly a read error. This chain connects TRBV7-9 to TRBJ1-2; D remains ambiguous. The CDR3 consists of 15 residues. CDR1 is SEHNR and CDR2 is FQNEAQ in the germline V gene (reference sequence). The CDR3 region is CSSSLGQLGNYGYTF. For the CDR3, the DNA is TGTTCCAGCAGCTTAGGGCAGCTAGGAAACTATGGCTACACCTTC.

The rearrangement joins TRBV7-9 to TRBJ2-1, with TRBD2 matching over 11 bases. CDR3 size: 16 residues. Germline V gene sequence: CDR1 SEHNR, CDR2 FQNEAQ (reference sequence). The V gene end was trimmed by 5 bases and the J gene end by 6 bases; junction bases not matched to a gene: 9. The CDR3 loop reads CASSETLAGGPNEQFF. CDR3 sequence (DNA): TGTGCCAGCAGCGAGACTCTAGCGGGAGGTCCCAATGAGCAGTTCTTC.

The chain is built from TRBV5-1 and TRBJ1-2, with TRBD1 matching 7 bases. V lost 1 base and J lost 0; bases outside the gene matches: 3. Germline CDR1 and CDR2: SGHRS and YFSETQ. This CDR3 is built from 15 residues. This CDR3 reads CASSLTGDSNYGYTF. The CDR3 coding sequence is TGCGCCAGCAGCTTGACAGGGGACTCTAACTATGGCTACACCTTC.